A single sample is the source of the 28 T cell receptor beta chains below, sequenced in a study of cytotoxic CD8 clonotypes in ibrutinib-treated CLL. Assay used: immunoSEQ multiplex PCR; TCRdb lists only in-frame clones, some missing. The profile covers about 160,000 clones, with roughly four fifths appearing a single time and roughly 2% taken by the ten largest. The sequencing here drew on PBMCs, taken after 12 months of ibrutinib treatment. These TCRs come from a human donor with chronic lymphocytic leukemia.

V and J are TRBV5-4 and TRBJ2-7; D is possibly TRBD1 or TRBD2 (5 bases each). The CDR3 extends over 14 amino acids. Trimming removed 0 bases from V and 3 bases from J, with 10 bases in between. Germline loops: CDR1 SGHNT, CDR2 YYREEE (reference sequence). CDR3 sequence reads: CASSLGRDHYEQYF. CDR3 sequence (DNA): TGTGCCAGCAGCTTGGGCAGGGACCACTACGAGCAGTACTTC. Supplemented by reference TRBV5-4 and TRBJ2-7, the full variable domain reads ETGVTQSPTHLIKTRGQQVTLRCSSQSGHNTVSWYQQALGQGPQFIFQYYREEENGRGNFPPRFSGLQFPNYSSELNVNALELDDSALYLCASSLGRDHYEQYFGPGTRLTVT.

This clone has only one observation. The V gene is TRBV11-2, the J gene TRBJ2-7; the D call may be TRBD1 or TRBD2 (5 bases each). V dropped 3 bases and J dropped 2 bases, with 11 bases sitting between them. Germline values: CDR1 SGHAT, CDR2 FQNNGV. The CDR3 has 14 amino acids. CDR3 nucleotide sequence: TGTGCCAGCAGCTTGGGGACGCTGACCTACGAGCAGTACTTC. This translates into CASSLGTLTYEQYF.

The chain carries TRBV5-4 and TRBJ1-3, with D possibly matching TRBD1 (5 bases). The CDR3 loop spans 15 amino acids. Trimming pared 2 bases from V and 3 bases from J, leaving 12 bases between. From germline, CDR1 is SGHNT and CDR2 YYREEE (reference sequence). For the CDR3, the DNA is TGTGCCAGCAGCTTCGGGGGGTTCAATGGAAACACCATATATTTT. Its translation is CASSFGGFNGNTIYF. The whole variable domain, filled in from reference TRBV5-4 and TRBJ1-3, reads ETGVTQSPTHLIKTRGQQVTLRCSSQSGHNTVSWYQQALGQGPQFIFQYYREEENGRGNFPPRFSGLQFPNYSSELNVNALELDDSALYLCASSFGGFNGNTIYFGEGSWLTVV.

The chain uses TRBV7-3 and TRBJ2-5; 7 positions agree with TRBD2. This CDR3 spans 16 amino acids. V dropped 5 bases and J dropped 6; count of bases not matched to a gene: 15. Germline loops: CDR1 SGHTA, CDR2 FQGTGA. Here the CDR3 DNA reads TGTGCCAGCAGCCCTACGGGGGGTTCCGCGGTTCAGACCCAGTACTTC. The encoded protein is CASSPTGGSAVQTQYF.

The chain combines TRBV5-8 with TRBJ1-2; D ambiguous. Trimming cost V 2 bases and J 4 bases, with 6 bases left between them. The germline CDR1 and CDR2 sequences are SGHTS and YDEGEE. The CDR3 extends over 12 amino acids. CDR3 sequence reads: CASSFEGYGYTF. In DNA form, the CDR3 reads TGTGCCAGCAGCTTTGAGGGCTATGGCTACACCTTC.

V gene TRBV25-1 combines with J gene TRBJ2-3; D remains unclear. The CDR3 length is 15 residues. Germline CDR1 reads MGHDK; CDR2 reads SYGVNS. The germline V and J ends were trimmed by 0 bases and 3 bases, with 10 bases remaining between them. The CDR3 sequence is CASSEYSIRTDTQYF. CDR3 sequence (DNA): TGTGCCAGCAGTGAATATAGTATTAGGACAGATACGCAGTATTTT.

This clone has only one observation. The CDR3 reads CASSIRTGGADTQYF. The CDR3 bases are TGTGCCAGCAGCATACGGACAGGGGGCGCAGATACGCAGTATTTT. V is TRBV7-6 and J is TRBJ2-3; 11 positions match TRBD1. J lost 4 bases, V lost 5 bases, and 5 bases had no gene match. This CDR3 is built from 15 residues. Germline CDR1 is SGHVS and CDR2 is FNYEAQ.

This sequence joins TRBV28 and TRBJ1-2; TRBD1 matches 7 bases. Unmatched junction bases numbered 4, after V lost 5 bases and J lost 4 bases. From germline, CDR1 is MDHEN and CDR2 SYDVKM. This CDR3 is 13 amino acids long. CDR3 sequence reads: CASSLNRGYGYTF. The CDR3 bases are TGTGCCAGCAGTCTGAACAGGGGCTATGGCTACACCTTC.

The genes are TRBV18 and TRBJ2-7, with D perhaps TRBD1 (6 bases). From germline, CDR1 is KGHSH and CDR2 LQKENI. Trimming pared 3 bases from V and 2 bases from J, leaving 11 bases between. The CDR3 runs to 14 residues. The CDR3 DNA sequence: TGTGCCAGCTCACCGGAACAGGGTGCCTACGAGCAGTACTTC. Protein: CASSPEQGAYEQYF.

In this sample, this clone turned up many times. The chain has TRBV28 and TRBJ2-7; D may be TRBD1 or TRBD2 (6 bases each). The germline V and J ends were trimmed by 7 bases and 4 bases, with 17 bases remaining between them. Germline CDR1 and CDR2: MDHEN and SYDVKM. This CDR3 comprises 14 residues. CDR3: CASTRASGAYEQYF. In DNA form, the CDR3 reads TGTGCCAGCACCCGGGCGTCGGGGGCGTACGAGCAGTACTTC.

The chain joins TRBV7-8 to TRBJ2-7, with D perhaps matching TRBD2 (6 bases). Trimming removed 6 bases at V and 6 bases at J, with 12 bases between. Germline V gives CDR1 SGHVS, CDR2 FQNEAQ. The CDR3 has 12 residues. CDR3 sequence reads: CASSDQEGEQYF. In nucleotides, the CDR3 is TGTGCCAGCAGTGATCAGGAGGGCGAGCAGTACTTC.

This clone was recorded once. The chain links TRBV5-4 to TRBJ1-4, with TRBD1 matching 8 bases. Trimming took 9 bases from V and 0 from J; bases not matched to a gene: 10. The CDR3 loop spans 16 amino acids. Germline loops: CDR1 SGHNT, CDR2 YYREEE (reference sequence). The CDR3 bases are TGTGCCACCCAAGGGACAGGCGGAGCAACTAATGAAAAACTGTTTTTT. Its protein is CATQGTGGATNEKLFF.

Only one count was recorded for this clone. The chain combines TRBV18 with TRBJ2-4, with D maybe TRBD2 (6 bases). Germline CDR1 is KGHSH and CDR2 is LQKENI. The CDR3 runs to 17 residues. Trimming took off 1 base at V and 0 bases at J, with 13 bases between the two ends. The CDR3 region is CASSPLAAAQAKNIQYF. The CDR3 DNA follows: TGTGCCAGCTCACCACTAGCGGCAGCCCAAGCCAAAAACATTCAGTACTTC.

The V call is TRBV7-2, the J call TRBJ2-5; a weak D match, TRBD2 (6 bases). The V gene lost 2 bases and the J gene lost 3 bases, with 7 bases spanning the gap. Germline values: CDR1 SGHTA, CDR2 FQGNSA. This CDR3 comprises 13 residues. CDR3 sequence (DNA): TGTGCCAGCAGCTTATCTAGCGAAGAGACCCAGTACTTC. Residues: CASSLSSEETQYF.

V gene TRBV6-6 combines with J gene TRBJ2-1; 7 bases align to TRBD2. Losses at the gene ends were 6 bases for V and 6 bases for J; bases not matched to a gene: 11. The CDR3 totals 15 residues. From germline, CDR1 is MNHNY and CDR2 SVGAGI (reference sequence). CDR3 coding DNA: TGTGCCAGCAGACTGGGAGGGGAAAGGGGCAATGAGCAGTTCTTC. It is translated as CASRLGGERGNEQFF.

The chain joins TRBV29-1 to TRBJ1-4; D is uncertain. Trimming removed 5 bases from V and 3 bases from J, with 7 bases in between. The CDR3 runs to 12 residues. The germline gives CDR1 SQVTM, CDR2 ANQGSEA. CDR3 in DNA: TGCAGCGTTAGGAAAGCTAATGAAAAACTGTTTTTT. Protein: CSVRKANEKLFF.

The CDR3, as DNA: TGTGCCAGTAGGGGAACAGGGGCGCACCTCCTCAGTCAGCCCCAGCATTTT. Translated, it gives CASRGTGAHLLSQPQHF. The V call is TRBV19, the J call TRBJ1-5, with 7 bases aligning to TRBD1. The CDR3 has 17 residues. J lost 6 bases, V lost 6 bases, and 17 bases had no gene match. Germline-derived CDR1 and CDR2 are LNHDA and SQIVND (reference sequence). The variable domain in full, with the rest retrieved from reference TRBV19 and TRBJ1-5, is DGGITQSPKYLFRKEGQNVTLSCEQNLNHDAMYWYRQDPGQGLRLIYYSQIVNDFQKGDIAEGYSVSREKKESFPLTVTSAQKNPTAFYLCASRGTGAHLLSQPQHFGDGTRLSIL.

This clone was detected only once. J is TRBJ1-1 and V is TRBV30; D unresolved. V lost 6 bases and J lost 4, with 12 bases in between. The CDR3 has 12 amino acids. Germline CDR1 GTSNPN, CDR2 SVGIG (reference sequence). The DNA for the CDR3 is TGTGCCTGTCTGAGGGAAGGCACTGAAGCTTTCTTT. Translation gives CACLREGTEAFF.

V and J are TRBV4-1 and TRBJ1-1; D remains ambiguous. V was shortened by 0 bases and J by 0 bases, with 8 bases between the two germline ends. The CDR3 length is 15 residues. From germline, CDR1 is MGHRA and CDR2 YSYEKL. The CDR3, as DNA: TGCGCCAGCAGCCAAGATCGGTTCATGAACACTGAAGCTTTCTTT. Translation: CASSQDRFMNTEAFF.

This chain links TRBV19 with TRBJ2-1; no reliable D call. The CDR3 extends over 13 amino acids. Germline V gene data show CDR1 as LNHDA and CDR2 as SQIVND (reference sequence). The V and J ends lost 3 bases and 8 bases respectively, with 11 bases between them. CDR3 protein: CASSISRLDEQFF. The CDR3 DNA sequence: TGTGCCAGTAGTATCAGCCGTTTGGATGAGCAGTTCTTC.

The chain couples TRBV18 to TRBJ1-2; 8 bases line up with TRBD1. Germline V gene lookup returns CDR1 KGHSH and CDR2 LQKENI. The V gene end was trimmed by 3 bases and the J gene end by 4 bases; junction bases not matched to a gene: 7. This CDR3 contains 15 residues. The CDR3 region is CASSPGTGGLYGYTF. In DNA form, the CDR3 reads TGTGCCAGCTCACCTGGTACAGGGGGGCTCTATGGCTACACCTTC. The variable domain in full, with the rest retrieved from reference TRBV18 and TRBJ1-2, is NAGVMQNPRHLVRRRGQEARLRCSPMKGHSHVYWYRQLPEEGLKFMVYLQKENIIDESGMPKERFSAEFPKEGPSILRIQQVVRGDSAAYFCASSPGTGGLYGYTFGSGTRLTVV.

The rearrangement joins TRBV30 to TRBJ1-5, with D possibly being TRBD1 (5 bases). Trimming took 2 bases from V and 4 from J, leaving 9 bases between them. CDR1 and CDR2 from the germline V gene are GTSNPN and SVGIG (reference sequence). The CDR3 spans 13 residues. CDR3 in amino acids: CAWSSGWNQPQHF. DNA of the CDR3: TGTGCCTGGAGTTCAGGGTGGAATCAGCCCCAGCATTTT.

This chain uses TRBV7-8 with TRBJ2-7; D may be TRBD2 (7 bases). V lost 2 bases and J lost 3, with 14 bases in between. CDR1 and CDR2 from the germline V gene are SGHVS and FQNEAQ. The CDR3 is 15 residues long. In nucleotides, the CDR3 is TGTGCCAGCAGCTTACGCCCGAGGGGGGGCTACGAGCAGTACTTC. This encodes CASSLRPRGGYEQYF. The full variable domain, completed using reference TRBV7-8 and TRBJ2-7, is GAGVSQSPRYKVAKRGQDVALRCDPISGHVSLFWYQQALGQGPEFLTYFQNEAQLDKSGLPSDRFFAERPEGSVSTLKIQRTQQEDSAVYLCASSLRPRGGYEQYFGPGTRLTVT.

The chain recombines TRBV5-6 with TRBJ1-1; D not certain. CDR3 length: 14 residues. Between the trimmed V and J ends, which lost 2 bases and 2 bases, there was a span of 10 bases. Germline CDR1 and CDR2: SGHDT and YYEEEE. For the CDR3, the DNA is TGTGCCAGCAGCTTCTGGGTTTCTAACACTGAAGCTTTCTTT. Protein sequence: CASSFWVSNTEAFF.

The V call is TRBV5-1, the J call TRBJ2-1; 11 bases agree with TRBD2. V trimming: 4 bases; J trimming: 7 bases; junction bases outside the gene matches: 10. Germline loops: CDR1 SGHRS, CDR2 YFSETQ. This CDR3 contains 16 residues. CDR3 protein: CASSIISGGARNEQFF. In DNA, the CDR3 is TGCGCCAGCAGCATCATTAGCGGGGGGGCGCGAAATGAGCAGTTCTTC.

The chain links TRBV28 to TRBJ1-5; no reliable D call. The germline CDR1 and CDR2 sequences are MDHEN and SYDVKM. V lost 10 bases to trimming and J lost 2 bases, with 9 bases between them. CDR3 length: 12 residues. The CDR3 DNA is TGTGCCACCTTAGTGGGCAATCAGCCCCAGCATTTT. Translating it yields CATLVGNQPQHF.

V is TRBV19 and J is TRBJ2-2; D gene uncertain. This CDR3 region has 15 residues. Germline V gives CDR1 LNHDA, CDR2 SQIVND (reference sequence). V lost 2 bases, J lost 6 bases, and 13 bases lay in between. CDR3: CASSISSGGAGELFF. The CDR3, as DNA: TGTGCCAGTAGTATAAGCTCCGGTGGGGCCGGGGAGCTGTTTTTT.

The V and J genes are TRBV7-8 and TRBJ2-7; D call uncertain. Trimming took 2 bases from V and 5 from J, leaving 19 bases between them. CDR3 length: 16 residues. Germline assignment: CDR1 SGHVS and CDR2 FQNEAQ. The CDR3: CASSLYPTGLGNEQYF. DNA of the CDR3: TGTGCCAGCAGCTTATACCCTACGGGTCTTGGGAACGAGCAGTACTTC.